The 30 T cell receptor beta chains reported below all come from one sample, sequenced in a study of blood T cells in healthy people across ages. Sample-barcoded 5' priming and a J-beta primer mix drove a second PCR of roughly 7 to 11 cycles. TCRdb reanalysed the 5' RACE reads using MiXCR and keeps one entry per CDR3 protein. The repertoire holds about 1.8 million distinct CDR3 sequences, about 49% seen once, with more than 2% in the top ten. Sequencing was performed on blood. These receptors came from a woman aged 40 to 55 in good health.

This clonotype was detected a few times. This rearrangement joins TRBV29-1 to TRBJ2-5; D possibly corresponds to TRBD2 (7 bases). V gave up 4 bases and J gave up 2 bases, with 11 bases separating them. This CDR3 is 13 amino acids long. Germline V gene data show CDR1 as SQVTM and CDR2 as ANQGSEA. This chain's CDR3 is CSVGEGVQETQYF. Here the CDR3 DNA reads TGCAGCGTTGGGGAGGGGGTTCAAGAGACCCAGTACTTC.

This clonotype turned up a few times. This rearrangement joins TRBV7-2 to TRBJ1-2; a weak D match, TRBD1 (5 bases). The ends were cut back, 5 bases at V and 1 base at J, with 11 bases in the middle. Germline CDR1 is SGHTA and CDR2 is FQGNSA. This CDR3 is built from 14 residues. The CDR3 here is CASSRFDSNYGYTF. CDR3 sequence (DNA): TGTGCCAGCAGCCGATTTGACAGTAACTATGGCTACACCTTC.

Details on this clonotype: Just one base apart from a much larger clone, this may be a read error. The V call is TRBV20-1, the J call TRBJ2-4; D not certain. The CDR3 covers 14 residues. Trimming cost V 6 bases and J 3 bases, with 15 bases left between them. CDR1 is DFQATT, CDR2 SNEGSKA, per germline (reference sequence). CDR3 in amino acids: CSADRALVKNIQYF. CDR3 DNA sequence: TGCAGTGCGGACCGGGCCTTAGTCAAAAACATTCAGTACTTC.

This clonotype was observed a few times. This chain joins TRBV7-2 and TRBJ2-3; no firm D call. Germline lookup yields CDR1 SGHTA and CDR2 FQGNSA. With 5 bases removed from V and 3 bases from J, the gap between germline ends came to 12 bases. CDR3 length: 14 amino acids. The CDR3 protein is CASSPAVGTDTQYF. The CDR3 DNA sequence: TGTGCCAGCAGCCCAGCCGTTGGTACAGATACGCAGTATTTT.

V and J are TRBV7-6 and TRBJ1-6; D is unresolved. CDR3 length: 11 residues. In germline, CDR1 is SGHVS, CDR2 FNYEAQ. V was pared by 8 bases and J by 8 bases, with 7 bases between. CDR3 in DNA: TGTGCCAGCGGAGTAGATTCACCCCTCCACTTT. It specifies CASGVDSPLHF.

CDR3 amino acids: CASQTSGGTDTQYF. CDR3 sequence (DNA): TGTGCCAGTCAAACTAGCGGGGGCACAGATACGCAGTATTTT. The chain links TRBV24-1 to TRBJ2-3, with TRBD2 identical over 10 bases. The germline V gene has CDR1 KGHDR and CDR2 SFDVKD. V shed 11 bases and J 1 base; nucleotides not matched to a gene: 5. The CDR3 consists of 14 residues.

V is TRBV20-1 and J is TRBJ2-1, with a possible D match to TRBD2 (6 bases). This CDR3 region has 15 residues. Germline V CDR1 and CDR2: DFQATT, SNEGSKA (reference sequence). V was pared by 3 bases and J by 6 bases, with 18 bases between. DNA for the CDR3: TGCAGTGCTAGGGAGTGGGCCCAAGCGGGCAATGAGCAGTTCTTC. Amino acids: CSAREWAQAGNEQFF.

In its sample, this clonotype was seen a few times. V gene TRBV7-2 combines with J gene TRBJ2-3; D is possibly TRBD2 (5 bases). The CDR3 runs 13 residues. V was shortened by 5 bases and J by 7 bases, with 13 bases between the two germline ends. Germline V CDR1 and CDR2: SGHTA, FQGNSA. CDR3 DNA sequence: TGTGCCAGCAGCGTATCCACGGGAAATACGCAGTATTTT. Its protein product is CASSVSTGNTQYF.

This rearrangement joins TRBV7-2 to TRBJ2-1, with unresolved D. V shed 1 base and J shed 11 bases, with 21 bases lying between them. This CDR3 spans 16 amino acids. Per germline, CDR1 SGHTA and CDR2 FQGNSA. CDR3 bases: TGTGCCAGCAGCTTAGGGCCCAGTTTGAATATCTATAAGCAGTTCTTC. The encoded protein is CASSLGPSLNIYKQFF.

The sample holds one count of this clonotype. This CDR3 reads CASSEETIQETQFF. In nucleotides, the CDR3 is TGTGCCAGCAGTGAAGAAACAATCCAAGAGACCCAGTTCTTC. The V gene is TRBV6-1, the J gene TRBJ2-5; D is unclear. TRBJ2-1 explains the end of the DNA better; the J call may be wrong. CDR3 length equals 14 residues. Looked up from germline, CDR1 is MNHNS and CDR2 is SASEGT.

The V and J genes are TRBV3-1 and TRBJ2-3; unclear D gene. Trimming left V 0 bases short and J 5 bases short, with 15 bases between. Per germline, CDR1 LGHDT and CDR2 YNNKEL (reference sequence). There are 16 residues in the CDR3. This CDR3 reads CASSQDLLVTIDTQYF. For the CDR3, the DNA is TGTGCCAGCAGCCAAGATCTTTTGGTTACAATAGATACGCAGTATTTT.

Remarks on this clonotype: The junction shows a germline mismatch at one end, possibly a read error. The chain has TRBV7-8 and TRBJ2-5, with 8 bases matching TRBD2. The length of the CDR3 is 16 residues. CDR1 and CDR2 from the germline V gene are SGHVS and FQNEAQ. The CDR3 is CASSLGPRTSKETRYF. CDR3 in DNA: TGTGCCAGCAGCTTAGGGCCGAGGACTAGCAAAGAGACCCGGTACTTC.

The CDR3 sequence is CASSYASGQGWNNEQFF. In DNA form, the CDR3 reads TGTGCCAGCAGTTACGCCTCAGGACAGGGTTGGAACAATGAGCAGTTCTTC. V gene TRBV6-5 combines with J gene TRBJ2-1, with TRBD1 matching over 8 bases. Trimming took 2 bases from V and 5 from J; bases not matched to a gene: 11. Germline values: CDR1 MNHEY, CDR2 SVGAGI. This CDR3 spans 17 amino acids.

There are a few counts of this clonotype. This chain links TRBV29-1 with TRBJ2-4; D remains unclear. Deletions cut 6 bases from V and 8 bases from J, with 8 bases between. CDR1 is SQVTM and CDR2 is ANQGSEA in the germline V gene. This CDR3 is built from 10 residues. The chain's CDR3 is CSVGTDIQYF. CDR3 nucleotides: TGCAGCGTAGGAACCGACATTCAGTACTTC.

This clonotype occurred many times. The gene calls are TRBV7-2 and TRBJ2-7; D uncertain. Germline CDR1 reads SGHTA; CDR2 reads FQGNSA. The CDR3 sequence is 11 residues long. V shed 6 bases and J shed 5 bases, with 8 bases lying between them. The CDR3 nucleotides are TGTGCCAGCAGGAAGGACCACGAGCAGTACTTC. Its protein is CASRKDHEQYF.

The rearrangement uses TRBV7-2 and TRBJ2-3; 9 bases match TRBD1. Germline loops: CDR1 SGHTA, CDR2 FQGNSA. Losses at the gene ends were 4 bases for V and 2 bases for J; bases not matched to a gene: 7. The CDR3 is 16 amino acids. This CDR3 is CASSSPGQGSTDTQYF. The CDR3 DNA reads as TGTGCCAGCAGCTCCCCTGGACAGGGGTCCACAGATACGCAGTATTTT.

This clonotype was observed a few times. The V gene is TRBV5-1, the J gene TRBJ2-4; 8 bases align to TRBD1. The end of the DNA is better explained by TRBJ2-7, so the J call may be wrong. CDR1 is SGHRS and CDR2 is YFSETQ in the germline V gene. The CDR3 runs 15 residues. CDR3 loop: CASSPDREKKDEQYF. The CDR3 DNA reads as TGCGCCAGCAGCCCGGACAGGGAGAAAAAGGACGAGCAGTACTTC.

The CDR3 here is CSARGTGDQSQPQHF. The CDR3 coding sequence is TGCAGTGCTAGGGGGACAGGGGATCAGAGTCAGCCCCAGCATTTT. This chain connects TRBV20-1 to TRBJ1-5, with TRBD1 matching over 10 bases. V trimming: 3 bases; J trimming: 6 bases; junction bases outside the gene matches: 8. The germline gives CDR1 DFQATT, CDR2 SNEGSKA (reference sequence). There are 15 residues in the CDR3.

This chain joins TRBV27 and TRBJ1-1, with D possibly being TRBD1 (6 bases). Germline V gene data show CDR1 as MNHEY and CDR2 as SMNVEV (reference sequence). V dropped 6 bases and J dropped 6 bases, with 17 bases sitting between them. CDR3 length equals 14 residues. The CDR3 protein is CASRGGGLVPEAFF. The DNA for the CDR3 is TGTGCCAGCAGGGGGGGGGGGCTGGTCCCTGAAGCTTTCTTT.

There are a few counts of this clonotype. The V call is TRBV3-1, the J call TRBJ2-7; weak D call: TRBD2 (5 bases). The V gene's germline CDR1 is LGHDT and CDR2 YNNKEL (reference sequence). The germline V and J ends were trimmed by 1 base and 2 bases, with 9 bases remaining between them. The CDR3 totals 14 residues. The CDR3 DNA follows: TGTGCCAGCAGCCAAGGGGAGCTAACCTACGAGCAGTACTTC. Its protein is CASSQGELTYEQYF.

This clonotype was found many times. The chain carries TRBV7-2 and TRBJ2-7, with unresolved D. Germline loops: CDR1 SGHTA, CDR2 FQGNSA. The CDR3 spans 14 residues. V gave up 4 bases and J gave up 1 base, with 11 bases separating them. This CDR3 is CASSSGPKSYEQYF. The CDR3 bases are TGTGCCAGCAGCTCCGGACCCAAATCCTACGAGCAGTACTTC.

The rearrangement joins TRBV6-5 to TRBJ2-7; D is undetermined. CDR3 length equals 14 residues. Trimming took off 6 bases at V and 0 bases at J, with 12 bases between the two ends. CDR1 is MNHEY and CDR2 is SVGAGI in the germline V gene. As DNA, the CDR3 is TGTGCCAGCAGCCTCGGTTACAGCTCCTACGAGCAGTACTTC. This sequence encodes CASSLGYSSYEQYF.

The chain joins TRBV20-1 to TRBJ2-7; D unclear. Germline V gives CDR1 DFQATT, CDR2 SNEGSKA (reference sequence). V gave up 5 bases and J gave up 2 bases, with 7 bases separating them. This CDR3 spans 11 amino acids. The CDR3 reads CSAPNPYEQYF. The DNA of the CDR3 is TGCAGTGCTCCTAACCCCTACGAGCAGTACTTC.

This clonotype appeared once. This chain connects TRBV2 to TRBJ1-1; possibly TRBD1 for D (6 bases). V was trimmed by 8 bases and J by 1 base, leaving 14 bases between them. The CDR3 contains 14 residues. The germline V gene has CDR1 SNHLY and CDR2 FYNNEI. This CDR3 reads CASANRVSNTEAFF. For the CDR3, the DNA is TGTGCCAGCGCCAACAGGGTATCGAACACTGAAGCTTTCTTT.

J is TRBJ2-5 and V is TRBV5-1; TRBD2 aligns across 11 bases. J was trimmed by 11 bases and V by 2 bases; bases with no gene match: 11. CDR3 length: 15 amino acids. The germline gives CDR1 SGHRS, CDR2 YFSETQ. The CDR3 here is CASSLASGGINEQYF. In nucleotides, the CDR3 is TGCGCCAGCAGCTTAGCTAGCGGGGGGATCAATGAGCAGTACTTC.

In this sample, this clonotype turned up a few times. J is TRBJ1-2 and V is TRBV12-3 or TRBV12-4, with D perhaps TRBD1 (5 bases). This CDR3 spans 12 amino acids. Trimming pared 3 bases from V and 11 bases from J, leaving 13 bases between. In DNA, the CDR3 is TGTGCCAGCAGTTTTGACCCGGGGGGATACACCTTC. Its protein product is CASSFDPGGYTF.

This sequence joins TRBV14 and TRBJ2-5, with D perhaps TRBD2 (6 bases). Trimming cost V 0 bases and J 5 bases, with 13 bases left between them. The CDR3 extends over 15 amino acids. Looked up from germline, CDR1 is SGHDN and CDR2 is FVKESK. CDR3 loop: CASSQDHRDSETQYF. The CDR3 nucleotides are TGTGCCAGCAGCCAAGATCATAGGGACTCGGAGACCCAGTACTTC.

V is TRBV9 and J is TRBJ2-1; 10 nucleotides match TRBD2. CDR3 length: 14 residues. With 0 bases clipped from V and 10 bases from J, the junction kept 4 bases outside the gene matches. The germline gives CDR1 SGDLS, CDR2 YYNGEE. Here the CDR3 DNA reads TGTGCCAGCAGCGTAGCTAGCGGGGGAGGGGAGCAGTTCTTC. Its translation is CASSVASGGGEQFF.

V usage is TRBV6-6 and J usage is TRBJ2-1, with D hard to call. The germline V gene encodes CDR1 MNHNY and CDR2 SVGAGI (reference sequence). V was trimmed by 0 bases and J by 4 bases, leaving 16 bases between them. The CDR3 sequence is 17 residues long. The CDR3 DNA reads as TGTGCCAGCAGTTACTCGAATTTAGGGTGGCGATACAATGAGCAGTTCTTC. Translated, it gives CASSYSNLGWRYNEQFF.

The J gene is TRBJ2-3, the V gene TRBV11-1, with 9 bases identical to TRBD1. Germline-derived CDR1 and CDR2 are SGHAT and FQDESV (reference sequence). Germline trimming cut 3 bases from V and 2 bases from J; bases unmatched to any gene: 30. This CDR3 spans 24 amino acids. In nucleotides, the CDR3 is TGTGCCAGCAGCTTGCAGCCGGGACAGGGACTGGACTACGCCCCTCAGACGCACACAGATACGCAGTATTTT. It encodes CASSLQPGQGLDYAPQTHTDTQYF.